This T cell receptor beta chain was sequenced in a study of blood T cell repertoires in COVID-19. Across the whole study: T cells, B-cell-depleted T cells, or PBMCs provided the cDNA or gDNA that served as material.

Original processing notes: Amplification of reference gene primers was used by the study to estimate nucleated cell counts. Produced via immunoSEQ multiplex PCR; TCRdb's table is partial and in-frame only. V, J and clone size were drawn from that table, and D and trimming were deduced from the DNA. The table shows more than 95,000 clones, with about 75% occurring only once. The V end lost 7 bases, the J end lost 0 bases, and 12 bases lay between the germline ends. The germline V gene encodes CDR1 SGHAT and CDR2 FQNNGV. This CDR3 is 14 amino acids long. The material sequenced was peripheral blood. The gene calls are TRBV11-2 and TRBJ1-1; D uncertain. This clonotype was sampled from an older woman with acute or convalescent COVID-19. CDR3 nucleotides: TGTGCCAGCATTCAGTTGGGCATGAACACTGAAGCTTTCTTT. Amino acid sequence: CASIQLGMNTEAFF.